The 17 T cell receptor beta chains below come from one sample, sequenced in a study of regulatory T cells in long-lasting Graves disease. CDR3 regions were amplified by Arm-PCR using iRepertoire HTBI primers to build TCR beta libraries. TCRdb ran MiXCR on the multiplex PCR reads and lists one entry per CDR3 protein. The sample consists of about 450,000 distinct CDR3 sequences, over 15% of them appearing once. The sample's time point: newly diagnosed GD, antithyroid drugs for less than 3 months. Isolated PBMC RNA provided the starting material for the TCR library. These data also featured in a second study, about T cells in Graves' hyperthyroidism and ophthalmopathy.

The sequencing here drew on peripheral blood mononuclear cells (PBMCs), taken at new diagnosis, from a patient treated with antithyroid drugs. These TCRs come from a woman aged 30 to 39 with Graves disease.

This clonotype was seen at least ten times. This chain links TRBV6-5 with TRBJ2-3; 10 bases align to TRBD2. With 3 bases clipped from V and 4 bases from J, the junction kept 4 bases outside the gene matches. CDR1 is MNHEY and CDR2 is SVGAGI in the germline V gene. The CDR3 extends over 15 amino acids. Here the CDR3 DNA reads TGTGCCAGCAGTTATGAGCGGGAGGGCCCAGATACGCAGTATTTT. Translated: CASSYEREGPDTQYF.

This clonotype showed up many times. This sequence joins TRBV27 and TRBJ2-3, with 8 bases that match TRBD2. Germline V gene data show CDR1 as MNHEY and CDR2 as SMNVEV (reference sequence). This CDR3 region has 16 residues. The V and J ends lost 5 bases and 2 bases, in that order; junction bases with no gene match: 9. The CDR3 loop reads CASSHTSGRNTDTQYF. CDR3 bases: TGTGCCAGCAGTCACACGAGCGGGAGAAACACAGATACGCAGTATTTT.

In its sample, this clonotype was seen many times. V and J are TRBV28 and TRBJ2-5; tentatively, D is TRBD2 (5 bases). V lost 6 bases, J lost 4 bases, and 15 bases lay in between. This CDR3 has 14 residues. Germline assignment: CDR1 MDHEN and CDR2 SYDVKM. The CDR3 loop reads CASRTMGRGETQYF. CDR3 bases: TGTGCCAGCAGGACTATGGGCCGGGGAGAGACCCAGTACTTC.

To note about this clonotype: With a much larger clone just one base away, this may be a read error. The V call is TRBV9, the J call TRBJ1-1; D not certain. This CDR3 has 13 residues. The germline CDR1 and CDR2 sequences are SGDLS and YYNGEE. V shed 0 bases and J shed 4 bases, with 7 bases lying between them. CDR3 in amino acids: CASSVVPGTEAFF. The CDR3 region has the DNA TGTGCCAGCAGCGTAGTACCAGGCACTGAAGCTTTCTTT. The full variable domain, its missing parts supplied by reference TRBV9 and TRBJ1-1, is DSGVTQTPKHLITATGQRVTLRCSPRSGDLSVYWYQQSLDQGLQFLIQYYNGEERAKGNILERFSAQQFPDLHSELNLSSLELGDSALYFCASSVVPGTEAFFGQGTRLTVV.

This clonotype was recorded at least ten times. This chain links TRBV11-3 with TRBJ2-5; the match to TRBD2 covers 7 bases. Trimming took 2 bases from V and 1 from J; bases not matched to a gene: 4. CDR1 is SGHNT, CDR2 YENEEA, per germline. The length of the CDR3 is 15 residues. The CDR3, as DNA: TGTGCCAGCAGCTTAACGGGACTAACCCAAGAGACCCAGTACTTC. Protein sequence: CASSLTGLTQETQYF.

The sample holds many counts of this clonotype. The rearrangement uses TRBV27 and TRBJ1-2; tentatively, D is TRBD1 (6 bases). The V end was cut by 5 bases, the J end by 3 bases, with 19 bases between. The CDR3 totals 16 residues. CDR1 and CDR2 (germline): MNHEY, SMNVEV (reference sequence). CDR3 DNA sequence: TGTGCCAGCAGTCCCAAGCCCCACAGGGAGCACTATGGCTACACCTTC. It is translated as CASSPKPHREHYGYTF.

This clonotype was seen at least ten times. This chain joins TRBV29-1 and TRBJ1-5; the D gene is possibly TRBD1 (6 bases). CDR3 length: 14 residues. Trimming stripped 5 bases from V and 2 bases from J, with 13 bases between. Germline V gene data show CDR1 as SQVTM and CDR2 as ANQGSEA. CDR3 coding DNA: TGCAGCGTTTCGGGGGCTACGGGCAATCAGCCCCAGCATTTT. This translates into CSVSGATGNQPQHF.

The rearrangement links TRBV7-3 to TRBJ1-2; 10 nucleotides agree with TRBD1. CDR1 is SGHTA and CDR2 is FQGTGA in the germline V gene. CDR3 size: 15 residues. Unmatched junction bases numbered 5, after V lost 5 bases and J lost 2 bases. The CDR3 loop is CASSRGTGENYGYTF. CDR3 DNA: TGTGCCAGCAGCCGCGGGACAGGGGAGAACTATGGCTACACCTTC.

This clonotype has a count of ten or more. The CDR3 region has the DNA TGTGCCAGCAGCGCGACAGGGGCGGGCGACGAGCAGTACTTC. Protein product: CASSATGAGDEQYF. The rearrangement links TRBV28 to TRBJ2-7, with 8 bases fitting TRBD1. The V and J ends lost 6 bases and 5 bases, in that order; junction bases with no gene match: 9. The CDR3 is made up of 14 amino acids. Germline CDR1 reads MDHEN; CDR2 reads SYDVKM.

The table lists this clonotype with many counts. The CDR3 DNA reads TGTGCCAGCAGCTTAGTTAGCGGGAGTATTACCGGGGAGCTGTTTTTT. This translates into CASSLVSGSITGELFF. V and J are TRBV7-8 and TRBJ2-2, with 9 bases lining up with TRBD2. The trim removed 1 base at V and 5 bases at J, leaving 5 bases unmatched. CDR3 length: 16 residues. Germline loops: CDR1 SGHVS, CDR2 FQNEAQ.

This clonotype was recorded at least ten times. The rearrangement uses TRBV20-1 and TRBJ1-2; D remains ambiguous. The CDR3 length is 16 residues. Per germline, CDR1 DFQATT and CDR2 SNEGSKA (reference sequence). The ends were cut back, 3 bases at V and 1 base at J, with 18 bases in the middle. The CDR3 protein is CSARPLPTEDNYGYTF. The CDR3 DNA reads TGCAGTGCTAGGCCGCTTCCTACGGAAGATAACTATGGCTACACCTTC.

This clonotype was observed many times. The chain is built from TRBV10-3 and TRBJ2-1; TRBD2 aligns across 8 bases. Germline V CDR1 and CDR2: ENHRY, SYGVKD. The V gene end was trimmed by 6 bases and the J gene end by 4 bases; junction bases not matched to a gene: 5. The CDR3 totals 14 residues. CDR3 nucleotide sequence: TGTGCCATCAGGAGTAGCGGGGAATACAATGAGCAGTTCTTC. Translated: CAIRSSGEYNEQFF.

This clonotype occurred a few times. The chain links TRBV6-2 or TRBV6-3 to TRBJ2-1, with D possibly called TRBD1 or TRBD2 (5 bases each). The V end was cut by 7 bases, the J end by 9 bases, with 19 bases between. Per germline, CDR1 MNHEY and CDR2 SVGEGT. The length of the CDR3 is 14 residues. In DNA, the CDR3 is TGTGCCAGCACGGGGCCTTTTCTGAGAGGTGAGCAGTTCTTC. This sequence encodes CASTGPFLRGEQFF.

V gene TRBV7-2 combines with J gene TRBJ1-4; D unclear. V lost 5 bases and J lost 1, with 8 bases in between. This CDR3 has 14 amino acids. Germline V gene sequence: CDR1 SGHTA, CDR2 FQGNSA. The CDR3 loop is CASSPGRTNEKLFF. CDR3 bases: TGTGCCAGCAGCCCGGGCAGAACTAATGAAAAACTGTTTTTT.

Worth noting for this clonotype: A much larger clone lies a single base off, so this may be a read error. The CDR3 nucleotides are TGCAGTGCTAGACCTCCGACAGTCAATGAGCAGTTCTTC. It codes for CSARPPTVNEQFF. The genes are TRBV20-1 and TRBJ2-1; D perhaps matches TRBD1 (5 bases). Germline lookup yields CDR1 DFQATT and CDR2 SNEGSKA (reference sequence). The CDR3 spans 13 residues. V was clipped by 2 bases and J by 6 bases, with 11 bases between them.

The V and J genes are TRBV30 and TRBJ2-2, with TRBD1 as a possible D gene (5 bases). This CDR3 has 15 residues. CDR1 is GTSNPN and CDR2 is SVGIG in the germline V gene (reference sequence). Trimming pared 5 bases from V and 5 bases from J, leaving 18 bases between. The CDR3 DNA sequence: TGTGCCTGGGGGGCCAGGTTCCAGGAAACCGGGGAGCTGTTTTTT. Protein sequence: CAWGARFQETGELFF.

Points on this clonotype: A much bigger clone sits one base away, suggesting this may be a read error. V is TRBV18 and J is TRBJ2-3; no clear D. The DNA end favors TRBJ1-5, so the J call may be wrong. Germline CDR1 and CDR2: KGHSH and LQKENI. This CDR3 is 15 amino acids long. The CDR3 nucleotides read TGTGCCAGCTCACCCGAGGACCGACCCACAGATACGCAGCATTTT. Residues: CASSPEDRPTDTQHF.